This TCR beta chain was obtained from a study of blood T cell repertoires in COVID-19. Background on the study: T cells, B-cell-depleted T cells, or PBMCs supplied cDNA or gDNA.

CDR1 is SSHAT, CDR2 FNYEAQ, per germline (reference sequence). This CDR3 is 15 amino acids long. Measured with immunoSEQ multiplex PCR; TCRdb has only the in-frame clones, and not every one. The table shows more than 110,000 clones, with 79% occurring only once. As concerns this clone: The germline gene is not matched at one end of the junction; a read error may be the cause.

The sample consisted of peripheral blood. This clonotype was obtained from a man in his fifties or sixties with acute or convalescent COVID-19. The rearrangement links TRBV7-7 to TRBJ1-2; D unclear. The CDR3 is CASRRQSTEPYGYTF. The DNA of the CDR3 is TGTGCTAGCAGACGACAAAGCACAGAGCCCTATGGCTACACCTTC.